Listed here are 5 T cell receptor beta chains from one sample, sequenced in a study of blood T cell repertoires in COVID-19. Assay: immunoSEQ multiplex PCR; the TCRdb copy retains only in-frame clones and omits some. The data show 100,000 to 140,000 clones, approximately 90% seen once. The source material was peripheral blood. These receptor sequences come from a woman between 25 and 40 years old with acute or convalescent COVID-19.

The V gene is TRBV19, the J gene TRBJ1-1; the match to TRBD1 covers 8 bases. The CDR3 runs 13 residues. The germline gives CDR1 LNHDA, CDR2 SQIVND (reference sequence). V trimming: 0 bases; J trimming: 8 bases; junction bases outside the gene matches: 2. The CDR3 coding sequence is TGTGCCAGTAGTATAGAGGGGACAGGAGAAGCTTTCTTT. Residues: CASSIEGTGEAFF.

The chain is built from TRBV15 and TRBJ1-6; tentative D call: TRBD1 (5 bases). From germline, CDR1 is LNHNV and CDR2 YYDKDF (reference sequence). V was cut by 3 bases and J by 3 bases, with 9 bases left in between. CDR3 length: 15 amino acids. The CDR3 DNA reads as TGTGCCACCAGCAGGACAGTAGACTATAATTCACCCCTCCACTTT. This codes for CATSRTVDYNSPLHF.

The CDR3 loop is CASSQTVGDSRKLFF. CDR3 DNA: TGTGCCAGCAGCCAAACGGTCGGGGACTCGCGGAAACTGTTTTTT. J is TRBJ1-4 and V is TRBV4-2; TRBD1 might be the D (5 bases). The germline CDR1 and CDR2 sequences are LGHNA and YNFKEQ. Trimming pared 2 bases from V and 11 bases from J, leaving 18 bases between. This CDR3 is built from 15 residues.

CDR3 residues: CASSIEASGGRDTQYF. CDR3 nucleotides: TGTGCCAGTAGTATAGAGGCGAGCGGGGGTAGGGATACGCAGTATTTT. The rearrangement joins TRBV19 to TRBJ2-3; the match to TRBD2 covers 8 bases. V lost 0 bases to trimming and J lost 6 bases; unmatched junction nucleotides: 8. Germline lookup yields CDR1 LNHDA and CDR2 SQIVND (reference sequence). The length of the CDR3 is 16 residues.

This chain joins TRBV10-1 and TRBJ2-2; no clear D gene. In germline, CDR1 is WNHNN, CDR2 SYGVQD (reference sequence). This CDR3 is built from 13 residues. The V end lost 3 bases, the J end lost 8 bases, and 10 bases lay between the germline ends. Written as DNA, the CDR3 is TGCGCCAGCAGTGACCCCGGAGCGGGGGAGCTGTTTTTT. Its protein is CASSDPGAGELFF.